This T cell receptor (beta chain) was profiled in a study of T cell responses to AZD1222 COVID-19 vaccine. Study-level findings and limits: In a largely white British group with more females than males, clonal diversity was possibly underestimated. The span of vaccine-associated CD4 TCRs extended across spike, with dominance at 160-218 and 743-854.

About this clone: Its cognate antigen is unknown.

Sequencing was performed with immunoSEQ multiplex PCR; in TCRdb, only in-frame clones are kept and a portion is missing. This table holds 100,000 to 150,000 clones, approximately 89% found once. The length of the CDR3 is 14 residues. Germline CDR1 MNHNY, CDR2 SVGAGI (reference sequence). V gave up 8 bases and J gave up 4 bases; unmatched junction bases: 9. The clonotype originates from an adult in good health. Sequences were derived from peripheral blood, sampled on day 0 of AZD1222 vaccination. V and J are TRBV6-6 and TRBJ2-7, with 9 bases fitting TRBD1. The CDR3 DNA follows: TGTGCCAGCCTGGATAGGGACAGGGAATACGAGCAGTACTTC. Translated: CASLDRDREYEQYF.